This is a list of T cell receptor beta chains from one sample in a study of shared clonotypes between healthy human individuals. The protocol was immunoSEQ multiplex PCR, while the TCRdb copy is restricted to in-frame clones and leaves out a portion. The profile shows about 120,000 clones, roughly 70% of them singletons. The sequenced sample consisted of memory CD8+ T cells sorted from blood. These TCRs come from a woman aged 25 to 39 in good health. The CDR3 runs from the conserved cysteine through the conserved F or W. The D gene is left open where the match is weak. Not every row has a clone size; where given, it reads once, few, many or a size class.

TRBV28	NA	NA	TRBJ2-1	CASSDAAWNYNEQFF	TGTGCCAGCAGTGACGCGGCGTGGAACTACAATGAGCAGTTCTTC
TRBV29-1	NA	TRBD2	TRBJ2-7	CSVRTSENYEQYF	TGCAGCGTTCGGACTAGCGAAAACTACGAGCAGTACTTC
TRBV11-3	NA	NA	TRBJ2-1	CASSFTAVSYNEQFF	TGTGCCAGCAGCTTCACAGCGGTCTCCTACAATGAGCAGTTCTTC
TRBV28	NA	NA	TRBJ2-3	CASTWRGPTDTQYF	TGTGCCAGCACCTGGCGAGGGCCCACAGATACGCAGTATTTT
TRBV28	NA	TRBD2	TRBJ2-3	CASSLTSGSTDTQYF	TGTGCCAGCAGCCTAACTAGCGGGAGTACAGATACGCAGTATTTT
TRBV25-1	NA	TRBD2	TRBJ2-3	CASSAGGTSGPTGDTQYF	TGTGCCAGCAGTGCTGGTGGGACTAGCGGACCGACAGGGGATACGCAGTATTTT
TRBV11-3	NA	TRBD1	TRBJ1-1	CASSQTGQLNTEAFF	TGTGCCAGCAGTCAGACGGGACAGTTGAACACTGAAGCTTTCTTT
TRBV5-1	NA	TRBD2	TRBJ2-7	CASSLVPGLAGDFEQYF	TGCGCCAGCAGCTTGGTACCGGGACTAGCGGGTGACTTCGAGCAGTACTTC
TRBV7-6	NA	NA	TRBJ1-1	CASSRGGLDTEAFF	TGTGCCAGCAGTAGGGGAGGGTTGGACACTGAAGCTTTCTTT
TRBV28	NA	NA	TRBJ1-1	CASSLSRPESFF	TGTGCCAGCAGTTTATCTAGGCCCGAATCTTTCTTT
TRBV6-5	NA	NA	TRBJ2-3	CASSGVGTDTQYF	TGTGCCAGCAGTGGAGTTGGCACAGATACGCAGTATTTT
TRBV5-4	NA	NA	TRBJ2-4	CASSFIGGKLAKNIQYF	TGTGCCAGCAGCTTCATTGGAGGGAAACTAGCCAAAAACATTCAGTACTTC
TRBV6-1	few	NA	TRBJ1-1	CASSEIQGMNTEAFF	TGTGCCAGCAGTGAGATCCAGGGAATGAACACTGAAGCTTTCTTT
TRBV6-4	many	TRBD2	TRBJ2-3	CASSPGGTDTDTQYF	TGTGCCAGCAGCCCGGGAGGGACCGACACAGATACGCAGTATTTT
TRBV28	NA	NA	TRBJ2-7	CASSLAFGNEQYF	TGTGCCAGCAGTTTAGCTTTCGGGAACGAGCAGTACTTC
TRBV28	once	TRBD2	TRBJ2-7	CASSPPIAGDYEQYF	TGTGCCAGCAGTCCGCCGATAGCGGGAGACTACGAGCAGTACTTC
TRBV6-4	few	NA	TRBJ2-1	CASSEQGHGEQFF	TGTGCCAGCAGCGAACAGGGTCATGGTGAGCAGTTCTTC
TRBV27	once	TRBD1	TRBJ1-1	CASSINRGNTEAFF	TGTGCCAGCAGTATAAACAGGGGGAACACTGAAGCTTTCTTT
TRBV29-1	NA	NA	TRBJ2-1	CSVYDGASGSDEQFF	TGCAGCGTCTATGATGGAGCGTCCGGGAGCGATGAGCAGTTCTTC
TRBV6-4	NA	TRBD2	TRBJ2-3	CASSDSSGGDTDTQYF	TGTGCCAGCAGTGACTCTAGCGGGGGAGACACAGATACGCAGTATTTT
TRBV5-1	NA	NA	TRBJ1-4	CASSTGSSFPGEKLFF	TGCGCCAGCAGCACGGGAAGCTCGTTTCCCGGGGAAAAACTGTTTTTT
TRBV29-1	NA	NA	TRBJ2-7	CSVSSTGYEQYF	TGCAGCGTTTCCTCAACAGGATACGAGCAGTACTTC
TRBV7-6	NA	NA	TRBJ2-7	CASSSDTGYEQYF	TGTGCCAGCAGCTCAGACACGGGCTACGAGCAGTACTTC
TRBV4-1	once	NA	TRBJ2-1	CASSQDGGNSYNEQFF	TGCGCCAGCAGCCAAGACGGGGGAAACTCCTACAATGAGCAGTTCTTC
TRBV30	NA	NA	TRBJ2-2	CAWSFGGTNTGELFF	TGTGCCTGGAGTTTTGGGGGGACGAACACCGGGGAGCTGTTTTTT
TRBV19	NA	TRBD2	TRBJ2-1	CASSFSGPYNEQFF	TGTGCCAGTAGTTTTAGCGGGCCCTACAATGAGCAGTTCTTC
TRBV4-2	NA	NA	TRBJ1-2	CASSQYEGTNYGYTF	TGTGCCAGCAGCCAATACGAAGGGACTAACTATGGCTACACCTTC
TRBV28	NA	NA	TRBJ2-3	CASSRSQGPTDTQYF	TGTGCCAGCAGTCGGTCCCAGGGACCCACAGATACGCAGTATTTT
TRBV2	many	NA	TRBJ2-7	CASNRGTRSSYEQYF	TGTGCCAGCAATAGGGGGACAAGGAGCTCCTACGAGCAGTACTTC
TRBV6-5	NA	NA	TRBJ1-1	CASSYSIQGHTEAFF	TGTGCCAGCAGTTACTCGATTCAGGGGCACACTGAAGCTTTCTTT
TRBV13	NA	TRBD1	TRBJ1-1	CASSSNRGAFF	TGTGCCAGCAGCTCGAACAGGGGGGCTTTCTTT
TRBV2	few	NA	TRBJ2-7	CASSESTTREWEQYF	TGTGCCAGCAGTGAATCCACCACTAGAGAGTGGGAGCAGTACTTC
TRBV4-2	few	NA	TRBJ1-4	CASSLLATNEKLFF	TGTGCCAGCAGCCTTCTAGCAACTAATGAAAAACTGTTTTTT
TRBV7-9	many	NA	TRBJ2-7	CASGGTSSYEQYF	TGTGCCAGCGGAGGGACAAGCTCCTACGAGCAGTACTTC
TRBV2	NA	TRBD1	TRBJ1-5	CASSGDRGHQPQHF	TGTGCCAGCAGTGGAGACAGGGGGCACCAGCCCCAGCATTTT
TRBV6-1	NA	NA	TRBJ2-7	CASSEASLPYYEQYF	TGTGCCAGCAGTGAGGCTAGCCTACCGTACTACGAGCAGTACTTC
TRBV5-1	NA	NA	TRBJ1-1	CASSLAGWQPEAFF	TGCGCCAGCAGCTTGGCCGGGTGGCAGCCTGAAGCTTTCTTT
TRBV25-1	NA	NA	TRBJ1-3	CASSELSRHPSGNTIYF	TGTGCCAGCAGTGAATTATCGAGGCACCCCTCTGGAAACACCATATATTTT
TRBV27	NA	TRBD1	TRBJ1-2	CASSRTGEVVYTF	TGTGCCAGCAGTAGGACAGGGGAAGTTGTCTACACCTTC
TRBV9	NA	NA	TRBJ2-6	CASSSRQVVSGANVLTF	TGTGCCAGTTCCTCGCGGCAGGTAGTCTCTGGGGCCAACGTCCTGACTTTC
TRBV27	NA	TRBD2	TRBJ2-2	CASSFKSGLRNTGELFF	TGTGCCAGCAGTTTTAAGTCGGGACTACGGAACACCGGGGAGCTGTTTTTT
TRBV27	NA	NA	TRBJ1-5	CASSLYGGWWSNQPQHF	TGTGCCAGCAGTTTATATGGCGGTTGGTGGAGCAATCAGCCCCAGCATTTT
TRBV10-2	NA	NA	TRBJ2-7	CASSDSGRGPYEQYF	TGCGCCAGCAGTGATTCTGGCAGGGGTCCCTACGAGCAGTACTTC
TRBV29-1	NA	NA	TRBJ2-7	CSVGGGVPKGTYEQYF	TGCAGCGTCGGGGGCGGGGTGCCCAAGGGAACCTACGAGCAGTACTTC
TRBV4-1	NA	NA	TRBJ2-7	CASSQEAGLSSYEQYF	TGCGCCAGCAGCCAAGAAGCAGGGTTAAGCTCCTACGAGCAGTACTTC
TRBV7-9	few	NA	TRBJ2-1	CASSLASYYNEQFF	TGTGCCAGCAGCTTAGCGTCGTATTACAATGAGCAGTTCTTC
TRBV6-5	NA	NA	TRBJ2-3	CASSYSSWADTQYF	TGTGCCAGCAGTTACTCGAGCTGGGCTGATACGCAGTATTTT
TRBV4-2	many	TRBD2	TRBJ2-1	CASSQGLAGDYNEQFF	TGTGCCAGCAGCCAAGGTCTAGCGGGCGACTACAATGAGCAGTTCTTC
TRBV27	NA	TRBD1	TRBJ2-1	CASARVGDRFYNEQFF	TGTGCCAGCGCTCGCGTTGGGGACAGGTTTTACAATGAGCAGTTCTTC
TRBV2	NA	NA	TRBJ2-5	CASRITTASQETQYF	TGTGCCAGCAGAATCACGACAGCCAGCCAAGAGACCCAGTACTTC
TRBV11-1	NA	NA	TRBJ1-2	CASSFTGIYGYTF	TGTGCCAGCAGCTTTACAGGGATCTATGGCTACACCTTC
TRBV6-1	NA	NA	TRBJ2-7	CASSVSNSYEQYF	TGTGCCAGCAGTGTGTCTAACTCCTACGAGCAGTACTTC
TRBV6-4	NA	TRBD2	TRBJ2-3	CASSSGSYGTDTQYF	TGTGCCAGCAGTAGCGGGAGTTACGGCACAGATACGCAGTATTTT
TRBV7-9	NA	TRBD2	TRBJ2-1	CASSSLAGGLFYEQFF	TGTGCCAGCAGCTCGTTAGCGGGAGGTCTGTTCTATGAGCAGTTCTTC
TRBV7-6	NA	TRBD1	TRBJ2-1	CASSNPGTDRYNEQFF	TGTGCCAGCAGCAACCCCGGGACAGACCGATACAATGAGCAGTTCTTC
TRBV15	NA	TRBD2	TRBJ2-7	CATSRSTGGSYEQYF	TGTGCCACCAGCAGATCGACGGGAGGGTCCTACGAGCAGTACTTC
TRBV4-1	NA	TRBD1	TRBJ1-4	CASSQGNFGTGLGEKLFF	TGCGCCAGCAGCCAAGGCAATTTTGGGACAGGGCTAGGAGAAAAACTGTTTTTT
TRBV6-5	NA	NA	TRBJ2-5	CASSQGGGGETQYF	TGTGCCAGCAGTCAGGGAGGGGGTGGAGAGACCCAGTACTTC
TRBV6-1	NA	NA	TRBJ2-7	CASSQGGAIDEQYF	TGTGCCAGCAGTCAAGGGGGGGCAATCGACGAGCAGTACTTC
TRBV7-2	NA	NA	TRBJ2-7	CASSLSYRAGEQYF	TGTGCCAGCAGCTTATCGTACAGGGCCGGGGAGCAGTACTTC